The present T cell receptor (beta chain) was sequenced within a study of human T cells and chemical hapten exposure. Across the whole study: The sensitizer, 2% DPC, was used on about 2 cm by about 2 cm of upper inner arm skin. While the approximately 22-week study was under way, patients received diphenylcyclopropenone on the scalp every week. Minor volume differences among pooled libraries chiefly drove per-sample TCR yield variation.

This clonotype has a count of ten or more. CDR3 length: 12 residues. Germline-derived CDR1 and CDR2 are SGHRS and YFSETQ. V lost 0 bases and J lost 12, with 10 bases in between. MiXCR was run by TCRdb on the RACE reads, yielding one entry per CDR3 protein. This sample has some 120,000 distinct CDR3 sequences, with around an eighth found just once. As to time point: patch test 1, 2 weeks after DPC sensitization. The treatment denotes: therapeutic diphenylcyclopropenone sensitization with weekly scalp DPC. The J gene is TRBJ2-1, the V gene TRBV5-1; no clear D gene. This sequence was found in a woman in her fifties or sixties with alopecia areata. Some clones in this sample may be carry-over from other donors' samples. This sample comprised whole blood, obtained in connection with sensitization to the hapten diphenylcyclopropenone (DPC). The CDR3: CASSLEAFGQFF. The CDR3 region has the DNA TGCGCCAGCAGCTTGGAAGCGTTTGGGCAGTTCTTC.